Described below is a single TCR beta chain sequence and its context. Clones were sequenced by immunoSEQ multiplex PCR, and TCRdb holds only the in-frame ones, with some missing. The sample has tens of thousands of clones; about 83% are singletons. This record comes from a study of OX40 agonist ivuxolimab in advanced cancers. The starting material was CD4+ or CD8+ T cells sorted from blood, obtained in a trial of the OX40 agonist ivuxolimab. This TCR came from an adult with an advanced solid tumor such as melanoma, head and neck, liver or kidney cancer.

CDR3 DNA sequence: TGTGCCAGCAGGGCTCATGGACAGGGAAAAGAGACCCAGTACTTC. Its protein is CASRAHGQGKETQYF. The chain links TRBV6-1 to TRBJ2-5, with 8 bases matching TRBD1. J lost 3 bases, V lost 6 bases, and 9 bases had no gene match. CDR1 and CDR2 from the germline V gene are MNHNS and SASEGT. The CDR3 totals 15 residues.